This T cell receptor (beta chain) was retrieved from a study of shared clonotypes between healthy human individuals. Study in general: Each donor's CD4 naive and CD4 memory cells filled three plates apiece, CD8 naive two, and CD8 memory one.

V was shortened by 0 bases and J by 8 bases, with 16 bases between the two germline ends. This CDR3 is 15 amino acids long. Germline values: CDR1 LGHNA, CDR2 YSLEER. TCRdb's copy holds only in-frame clones and misses some; the assay was immunoSEQ multiplex PCR. The table records some 1,100,000 clones, roughly 74% of them present only once. General study results and limits: Apart from blood, nothing was sampled; tissue repertoires likely differ.

Comment on this clone: Its antigen remains unknown.

Division of CD4+ cells produced a CD45RA+ naive subset and a CD45RA-negative memory subset. The chain joins TRBV4-3 to TRBJ1-2; TRBD1 might be the D (6 bases). The TCR was taken from a man aged 18 to 30 in good health. Some clones in this sample may be carry-over from other donors' samples. Sequenced material: memory CD4+ T cells from PBMCs. The subset here: CD45RA-negative fraction. The CDR3 sequence: CASSQELREGGGYTF. Written as DNA, the CDR3 is TGCGCCAGCAGCCAAGAATTGAGGGAGGGGGGAGGCTACACCTTC.